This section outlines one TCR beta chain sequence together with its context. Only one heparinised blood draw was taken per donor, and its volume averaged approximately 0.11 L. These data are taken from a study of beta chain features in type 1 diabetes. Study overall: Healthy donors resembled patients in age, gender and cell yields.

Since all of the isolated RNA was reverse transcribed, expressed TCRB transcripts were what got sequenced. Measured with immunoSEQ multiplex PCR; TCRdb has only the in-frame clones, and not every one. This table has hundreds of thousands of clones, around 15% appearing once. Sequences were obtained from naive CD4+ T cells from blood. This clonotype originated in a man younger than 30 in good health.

CDR3 loop: CASSLGGASSYEQYF. The CDR3 DNA reads TGTGCCAGCAGTTTAGGAGGCGCTAGCTCCTACGAGCAGTACTTC. The chain uses TRBV28 and TRBJ2-7; D possibly corresponds to TRBD2 (5 bases). The V gene's germline CDR1 is MDHEN and CDR2 SYDVKM. This CDR3 spans 15 amino acids. V lost 2 bases to trimming and J lost 0 bases, with 11 bases between them.